A single sample is the source of the 32 T cell receptor beta chains below, sequenced in a study of blood T cell repertoires in COVID-19. Data came from immunoSEQ multiplex PCR; TCRdb stores just in-frame clones and leaves some out. The sample records more than 150,000 clones, approximately 86% being singletons. Sequencing was done on a sample of peripheral blood. The receptors come from a man aged 35 to 55 with active or convalescent COVID-19.

The chain uses TRBV2 and TRBJ1-4; D is perhaps TRBD1 (6 bases). Germline CDR1 is SNHLY and CDR2 is FYNNEI. This CDR3 is built from 16 residues. Trimming took off 6 bases at V and 11 bases at J, with 25 bases between the two ends. CDR3 DNA: TGTGCCAGCAGCGCCCCGGGGGGTTTCAGGGGTCGGAAACTGTTTTTT. Encoded protein: CASSAPGGFRGRKLFF.

V and J are TRBV5-4 and TRBJ2-5, with D maybe TRBD1 (5 bases). The V gene lost 0 bases and the J gene lost 0 bases, with 12 bases spanning the gap. Germline CDR1 is SGHNT and CDR2 is YYREEE (reference sequence). The length of the CDR3 is 16 residues. The CDR3 nucleotides are TGTGCCAGCAGCTTGGGGGGCGACAGTTACCAAGAGACCCAGTACTTC. This codes for CASSLGGDSYQETQYF.

The chain recombines TRBV27 with TRBJ1-1; D not resolved. Germline loops: CDR1 MNHEY, CDR2 SMNVEV (reference sequence). The CDR3 has 15 amino acids. V was pared by 6 bases and J by 1 base, with 15 bases between. The CDR3 DNA is TGTGCCAGCAGCTTGAGCGCGGAGGGGAACACTGAAGCTTTCTTT. Protein product: CASSLSAEGNTEAFF.

This chain connects TRBV15 to TRBJ2-5; maybe TRBD2 (6 bases). CDR1 is LNHNV, CDR2 YYDKDF, per germline (reference sequence). This CDR3 has 15 residues. Trimming left V 6 bases short and J 5 bases short, with 19 bases between. CDR3 sequence: CATRGGGSPGETQYF. The CDR3 nucleotides read TGTGCCACCAGGGGAGGAGGGAGTCCCGGGGAGACCCAGTACTTC.

The rearrangement uses TRBV6-6 and TRBJ1-1, with D perhaps matching TRBD1 (5 bases). Between the trimmed V and J ends, which lost 2 bases and 1 base, there was a span of 11 bases. This CDR3 contains 15 residues. Germline CDR1 reads MNHNY; CDR2 reads SVGAGI (reference sequence). Here the CDR3 reads CASSYTLGQNTEAFF. The DNA of the CDR3 is TGTGCCAGCAGTTACACATTAGGACAGAACACTGAAGCTTTCTTT.

This clone was observed a single time. The rearrangement uses TRBV30 and TRBJ2-5; no clear D gene. V lost 2 bases, J lost 0 bases, and 7 bases lay in between. The CDR3 is 13 amino acids. Germline V gene sequence: CDR1 GTSNPN, CDR2 SVGIG (reference sequence). The CDR3 protein is CAWSYSNQETQYF. The CDR3 coding sequence is TGTGCCTGGAGTTACAGCAACCAAGAGACCCAGTACTTC.

This sequence joins TRBV30 and TRBJ2-3; D is ambiguous. The germline V gene encodes CDR1 GTSNPN and CDR2 SVGIG (reference sequence). V lost 0 bases, J lost 4 bases, and 11 bases lay in between. This CDR3 region has 14 residues. The CDR3 spells CAWSVSGSADTQYF. DNA for the CDR3: TGTGCCTGGAGTGTATCAGGTTCGGCAGATACGCAGTATTTT.

CDR3 sequence: CASSQGTGDYGYTF. In nucleotides, the CDR3 is TGCGCCAGCAGCCAGGGGACAGGGGACTATGGCTACACCTTC. The chain carries TRBV4-1 and TRBJ1-2; 10 nucleotides align to TRBD1. CDR1 and CDR2 from the germline V gene are MGHRA and YSYEKL. V dropped 3 bases and J dropped 3; count of bases not matched to a gene: 1. This CDR3 contains 14 residues.

V gene TRBV7-6 combines with J gene TRBJ2-3, with 7 bases lining up with TRBD2. Germline trimming cut 4 bases from V and 2 bases from J; bases unmatched to any gene: 9. The CDR3 covers 16 residues. Germline V gene sequence: CDR1 SGHVS, CDR2 FNYEAQ. As DNA, the CDR3 is TGTGCCAGCAGCTCCAGTAGCGGGTACAACACAGATACGCAGTATTTT. Protein: CASSSSSGYNTDTQYF.

The rearrangement uses TRBV3-1 (or the pseudogene TRBV3-2) and TRBJ2-3; 13 nucleotides line up with TRBD2. Germline loops: CDR1 LGHDT, CDR2 YNNKEL (reference sequence). This CDR3 is 17 amino acids long. The trim removed 0 bases at V and 7 bases at J, leaving 7 bases unmatched. The CDR3 reads CASSQEPWTSGGHTQYF. In DNA, the CDR3 is TGTGCCAGCAGCCAAGAGCCCTGGACTAGCGGGGGACATACGCAGTATTTT.

CDR3 nucleotide sequence: TGTGCCAGCAGAAAGACAGGGCAGGGCTACGAAAAACTGTTTTTT. Translation gives CASRKTGQGYEKLFF. This chain joins TRBV2 and TRBJ1-4; TRBD1 matches at 7 bases. V shed 6 bases, J shed 8 bases, and the junction held 12 bases outside the gene matches. The germline V gene encodes CDR1 SNHLY and CDR2 FYNNEI. This CDR3 spans 15 amino acids.

V and J are TRBV10-2 and TRBJ1-6; D unclear. V was clipped by 1 base and J by 5 bases, with 6 bases between them. This CDR3 spans 14 amino acids. Germline V lookup: CDR1 WSHSY, CDR2 SAAADI. CDR3 coding DNA: TGCGCCAGCAGTGAGTTAACAGATAATTCACCCCTCCACTTT. Protein: CASSELTDNSPLHF.

This sequence joins TRBV4-1 and TRBJ1-1; 8 nucleotides line up with TRBD1. V lost 1 base and J lost 0; bases outside the gene matches: 1. The CDR3 spans 15 residues. Germline V gene data show CDR1 as MGHRA and CDR2 as YSYEKL. CDR3 loop: CASSQVTGVNTEAFF. The CDR3 coding sequence is TGCGCCAGCAGCCAAGTGACAGGGGTGAACACTGAAGCTTTCTTT.

The CDR3 sequence: CASSQGTTPASGEKLFF. CDR3 nucleotide sequence: TGCGCCAGCAGCCAGGGGACAACCCCCGCAAGTGGTGAAAAACTGTTTTTT. The V and J genes are TRBV4-3 and TRBJ1-4, with a tentative D call TRBD1 (6 bases). Germline V gives CDR1 LGHNA, CDR2 YSLEER. Between the trimmed V and J ends, which lost 3 bases and 7 bases, there was a span of 21 bases. The CDR3 runs 17 residues.

V gene TRBV19 combines with J gene TRBJ2-7; TRBD1 is a possible D gene (7 bases). Germline CDR1 and CDR2: LNHDA and SQIVND (reference sequence). The V and J ends lost 5 bases and 0 bases respectively, with 14 bases between them. The CDR3 sequence is 15 residues long. CDR3 sequence (DNA): TGTGCCAGTAGTCGCGGGACAGATAGCTCCTACGAGCAGTACTTC. This gives the protein CASSRGTDSSYEQYF.

The chain couples TRBV4-3 to TRBJ2-2; the match to TRBD1 covers 10 bases. V lost 4 bases and J lost 5; bases outside the gene matches: 4. This CDR3 has 15 residues. The V gene's germline CDR1 is LGHNA and CDR2 YSLEER. The DNA for the CDR3 is TGCGCCAGCAGCCCCGGACAGGGGGGGACCGGGGAGCTGTTTTTT. Protein: CASSPGQGGTGELFF.

The V call is TRBV29-1, the J call TRBJ1-4; TRBD1 is a possible D gene (5 bases). Trimming left V 1 base short and J 13 bases short, with 13 bases between. The germline CDR1 and CDR2 sequences are SQVTM and ANQGSEA. The CDR3 runs to 12 residues. This CDR3 reads CSVEGRGNSLFF. In DNA form, the CDR3 reads TGCAGCGTTGAAGGAAGGGGCAATTCACTGTTTTTT.

This chain uses TRBV5-8 with TRBJ1-4; D uncertain. V was shortened by 5 bases and J by 6 bases, with 17 bases between the two germline ends. Germline CDR1 reads SGHTS; CDR2 reads YDEGEE. The CDR3 has 15 amino acids. The CDR3 protein is CASRMGGRADEKLFF. Here the CDR3 DNA reads TGTGCCAGCAGGATGGGAGGGCGGGCAGATGAAAAACTGTTTTTT.

This chain links TRBV5-6 with TRBJ2-7; unclear D gene. V lost 0 bases and J lost 2, with 9 bases in between. The CDR3 spans 14 residues. Germline CDR1 SGHDT, CDR2 YYEEEE. CDR3 amino acids: CASSLALETYEQYF. The DNA of the CDR3 is TGTGCCAGCAGCTTGGCCTTGGAGACCTACGAGCAGTACTTC.

This chain connects TRBV24-1 to TRBJ2-1; D is possibly TRBD1 (6 bases). The length of the CDR3 is 13 residues. Germline loops: CDR1 KGHDR, CDR2 SFDVKD. V lost 5 bases and J 7 bases, leaving 11 bases between the germline ends. Written as DNA, the CDR3 is TGTGCCACCAGTGCATTACAGGGAAATGAGCAGTTCTTC. Its translation: CATSALQGNEQFF.

This clone has just one count. A read error may account for a junction end that differs from germline. The rearrangement links TRBV7-7 to TRBJ2-2; 10 bases map to TRBD1. CDR1 and CDR2 (germline): SSHAT, FNYEAQ (reference sequence). This CDR3 is 16 amino acids long. In DNA, the CDR3 is TGTGCTAGCAGCTTAGGGACAGGGGTAGCCACCGGGGAGCTGTTTTTT. Amino acids: CASSLGTGVATGELFF.

This chain joins TRBV2 and TRBJ1-6, with D unresolved. Germline V gene data show CDR1 as SNHLY and CDR2 as FYNNEI. CDR3 length: 13 residues. V was shortened by 7 bases and J by 11 bases, with 15 bases between the two germline ends. This CDR3 reads CASKETSAAPLHF. The CDR3 coding sequence is TGTGCCAGCAAGGAGACCTCGGCTGCACCCCTCCACTTT. Based on the CDR3 plus reference TRBV2 and TRBJ1-6, the full variable domain is EPEVTQTPSHQVTQMGQEVILRCVPISNHLYFYWYRQILGQKVEFLVSFYNNEISEKSEIFDDQFSVERPDGSNFTLKIRSTKLEDSAMYFCASKETSAAPLHFGNGTRLTVT.

This chain connects TRBV6-5 to TRBJ1-2, with D unresolved. The ends were cut back, 7 bases at V and 2 bases at J, with 11 bases in the middle. The germline V gene encodes CDR1 MNHEY and CDR2 SVGAGI. The CDR3 runs 13 residues. The CDR3 here is CASMSTRNYGYTF. The CDR3 region has the DNA TGTGCCAGCATGTCGACAAGAAACTATGGCTACACCTTC.

V usage is TRBV2 and J usage is TRBJ2-5, with TRBD2 identical over 7 bases. CDR1 and CDR2 (germline): SNHLY, FYNNEI. The CDR3 spans 13 residues. Unmatched junction bases numbered 12, after V lost 8 bases and J lost 9 bases. In DNA form, the CDR3 reads TGTGCCAGCGGGGCGGGGGTCCTCGAGGCCCAGTACTTC. The encoded protein is CASGAGVLEAQYF.

CDR3 nucleotide sequence: TGTGCCAGCGGGGGACTGACCACTACTTATAGCAATCAGCCCCAGCATTTT. Translating it yields CASGGLTTTYSNQPQHF. The gene calls are TRBV19 and TRBJ1-5; a possible D gene is TRBD1 (5 bases). CDR1 and CDR2 from the germline V gene are LNHDA and SQIVND (reference sequence). V dropped 9 bases and J dropped 0 bases, with 21 bases sitting between them. This CDR3 spans 17 amino acids.

The rearrangement links TRBV5-1 to TRBJ1-5; D is possibly TRBD1 (5 bases). Germline CDR1 reads SGHRS; CDR2 reads YFSETQ. Trimming stripped 2 bases from V and 0 bases from J, with 6 bases between. The length of the CDR3 is 14 residues. CDR3 DNA: TGCGCCAGCAGCTTAGGACATAGCAATCAGCCCCAGCATTTT. Its protein is CASSLGHSNQPQHF.

This clone is a singleton in its sample. The chain is built from TRBV2 and TRBJ2-5, with D unresolved. The CDR3 is made up of 11 amino acids. V lost 8 bases and J 0 bases, leaving 4 bases between the germline ends. Germline V gene data show CDR1 as SNHLY and CDR2 as FYNNEI. CDR3 amino acids: CASEYQETQYF. The CDR3 DNA follows: TGTGCCAGCGAGTACCAAGAGACCCAGTACTTC. The full variable domain, its missing parts supplied by reference TRBV2 and TRBJ2-5, is EPEVTQTPSHQVTQMGQEVILRCVPISNHLYFYWYRQILGQKVEFLVSFYNNEISEKSEIFDDQFSVERPDGSNFTLKIRSTKLEDSAMYFCASEYQETQYFGPGTRLLVL.

The chain couples TRBV10-3 to TRBJ1-6; a possible D gene is TRBD1 (6 bases). Deletions cut 10 bases from V and 6 bases from J, with 13 bases between. CDR3 length: 13 amino acids. Germline CDR1 is ENHRY and CDR2 is SYGVKD. CDR3 region: CATHRDPNSPLHF. CDR3 nucleotides: TGTGCCACCCACAGGGATCCTAATTCACCCCTCCACTTT.

V is TRBV28 and J is TRBJ2-5, with D tentatively TRBD2 (6 bases). Trimming left V 5 bases short and J 0 bases short, with 16 bases between. This CDR3 is built from 16 residues. CDR1 is MDHEN, CDR2 SYDVKM, per germline. The CDR3 DNA reads TGTGCCAGCAGTCAGCCCGGCTGGGGGGACCAAGAGACCCAGTACTTC. Translated: CASSQPGWGDQETQYF.

The gene calls are TRBV11-2 and TRBJ2-5; D is possibly TRBD2 (6 bases). V dropped 5 bases and J dropped 2 bases, with 9 bases sitting between them. CDR1 and CDR2 (germline): SGHAT, FQNNGV. The CDR3 runs 13 residues. CDR3: CASSPGTQETQYF. CDR3 coding DNA: TGTGCCAGCAGCCCCGGGACTCAAGAGACCCAGTACTTC. The variable domain in full, with the rest retrieved from reference TRBV11-2 and TRBJ2-5, is EAGVAQSPRYKIIEKRQSVAFWCNPISGHATLYWYQQILGQGPKLLIQFQNNGVVDDSQLPKDRFSAERLKGVDSTLKIQPAKLEDSAVYLCASSPGTQETQYFGPGTRLLVL.

The chain employs TRBV6-5 and TRBJ1-2, with 8 bases aligning to TRBD1. Losses at the gene ends were 6 bases for V and 5 bases for J; bases not matched to a gene: 11. The CDR3 is made up of 15 amino acids. Germline CDR1 MNHEY, CDR2 SVGAGI. The CDR3, as DNA: TGTGCCAGCAGAGAGGACAGGGTCTGGGGGTATGGCTACACCTTC. It encodes CASREDRVWGYGYTF.

V usage is TRBV19 and J usage is TRBJ1-5, with TRBD1 as a possible D gene (5 bases). Germline-derived CDR1 and CDR2 are LNHDA and SQIVND (reference sequence). The CDR3 is 13 amino acids. Trimming left V 5 bases short and J 9 bases short, with 14 bases between. The DNA of the CDR3 is TGTGCCAGTAGTCTCGGGCCGGGGGGGCCCCAGCATTTT. It is translated as CASSLGPGGPQHF.